This T cell receptor beta chain was retrieved from a study of T cells expressing NK-cell markers. Across the study: The authors derived TCR beta repertoires from sorted CD3+CD56+NKG2C+, CD3+CD56+NKG2C- and CD3+CD56-NKG2C+ T cells. Seven sequenced donors out of eight were HCMV-seropositive, one seronegative.

CDR3 length equals 14 residues. The germline V gene encodes CDR1 SGHNT and CDR2 YYREEE (reference sequence). Concerning this clonotype itself: Antigen specificity is unknown.

General study findings and limits: The share of CD8+ T cells held by dominant NKG2C+ clonotypes was roughly 1.0-8% in several donors. Certain NKG2C+ T cell clones were expanded, and their HCMV specificity remained unclear.

No DNA is given; TCRdb re-called the 5' RACE reads and lists each CDR3 protein once. This sample's table has 350,000 to 450,000 distinct CDR3 sequences. The receptor was isolated from a man aged 18 to 69 in good health. The sequenced material came from blood T cells: a sorted CD56 or NKG2C T cell subset, CD4+ or CD8+ T cells, or bulk PBMC T cells (not recorded which). The rearrangement uses TRBV5-4 and TRBJ2-7; the TCRdb call, TRBD1, lacks DNA for checking. CDR3 residues: CASSQRQGGYEQYF.